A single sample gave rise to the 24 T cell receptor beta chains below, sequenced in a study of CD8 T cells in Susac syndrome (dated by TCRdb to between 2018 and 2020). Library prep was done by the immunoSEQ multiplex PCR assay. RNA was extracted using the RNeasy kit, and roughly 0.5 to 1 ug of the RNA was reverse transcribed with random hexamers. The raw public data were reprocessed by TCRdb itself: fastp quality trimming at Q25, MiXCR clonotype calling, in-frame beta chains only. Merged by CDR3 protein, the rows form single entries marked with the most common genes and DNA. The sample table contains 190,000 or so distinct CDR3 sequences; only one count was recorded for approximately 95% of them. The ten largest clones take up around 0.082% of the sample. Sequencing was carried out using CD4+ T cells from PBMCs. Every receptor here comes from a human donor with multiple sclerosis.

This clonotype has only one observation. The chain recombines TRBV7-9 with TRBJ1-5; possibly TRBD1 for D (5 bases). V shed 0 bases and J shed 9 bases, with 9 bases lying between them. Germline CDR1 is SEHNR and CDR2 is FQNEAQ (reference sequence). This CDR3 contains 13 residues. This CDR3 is CASSLASGRPQHF. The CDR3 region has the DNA TGTGCCAGCAGCTTAGCGTCAGGGCGGCCCCAGCATTTT.

The CDR3 reads CASSSRGRSTDTQYF. The CDR3 coding sequence is TGCGCCAGCAGCTCCCGTGGTCGGAGCACAGATACGCAGTATTTT. The chain joins TRBV5-1 to TRBJ2-3; D call uncertain. V lost 3 bases and J 0 bases, leaving 11 bases between the germline ends. Germline values: CDR1 SGHRS, CDR2 YFSETQ. The CDR3 runs to 15 residues.

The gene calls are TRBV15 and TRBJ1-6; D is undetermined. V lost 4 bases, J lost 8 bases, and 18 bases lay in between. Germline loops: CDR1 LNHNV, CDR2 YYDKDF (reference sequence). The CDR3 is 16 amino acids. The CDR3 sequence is CATSKRLTGSDSPLHF. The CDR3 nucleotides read TGTGCCACCAGCAAGCGGTTAACGGGCAGCGATTCACCCCTCCACTTT.

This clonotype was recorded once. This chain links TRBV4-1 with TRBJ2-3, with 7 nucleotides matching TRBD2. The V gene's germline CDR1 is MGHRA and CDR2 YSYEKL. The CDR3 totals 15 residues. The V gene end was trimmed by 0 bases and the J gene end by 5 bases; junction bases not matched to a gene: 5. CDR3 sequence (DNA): TGCGCCAGCAGCCAAGATTGGACTAGTCGAGATACGCAGTATTTT. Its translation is CASSQDWTSRDTQYF.

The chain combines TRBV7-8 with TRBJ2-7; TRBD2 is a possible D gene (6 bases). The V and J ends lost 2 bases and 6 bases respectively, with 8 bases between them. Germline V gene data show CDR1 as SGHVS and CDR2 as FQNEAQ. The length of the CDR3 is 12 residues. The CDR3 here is CASSLPGGEQYV. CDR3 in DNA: TGTGCCAGCAGCTTACCCGGGGGCGAGCAGTACGTC.

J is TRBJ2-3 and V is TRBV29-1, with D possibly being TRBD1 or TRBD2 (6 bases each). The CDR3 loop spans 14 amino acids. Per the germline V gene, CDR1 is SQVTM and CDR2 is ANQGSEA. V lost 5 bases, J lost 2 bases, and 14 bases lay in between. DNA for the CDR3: TGCAGCGTTATATGGGGGGCTACCACAGATACGCAGTATTTT. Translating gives CSVIWGATTDTQYF.

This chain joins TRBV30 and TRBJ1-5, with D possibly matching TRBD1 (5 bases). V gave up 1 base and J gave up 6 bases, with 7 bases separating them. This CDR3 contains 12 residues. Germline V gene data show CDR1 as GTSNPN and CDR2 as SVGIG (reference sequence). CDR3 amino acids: CAWSAGSQPQHF. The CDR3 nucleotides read TGTGCCTGGAGTGCAGGGAGTCAGCCCCAGCATTTT.

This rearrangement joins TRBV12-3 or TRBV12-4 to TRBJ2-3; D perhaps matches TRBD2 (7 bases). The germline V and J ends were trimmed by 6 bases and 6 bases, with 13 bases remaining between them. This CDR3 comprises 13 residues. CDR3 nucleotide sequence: TGTGCCAGCAGATCGGGGGGCAAGGATACGCAGTATTTT. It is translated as CASRSGGKDTQYF.

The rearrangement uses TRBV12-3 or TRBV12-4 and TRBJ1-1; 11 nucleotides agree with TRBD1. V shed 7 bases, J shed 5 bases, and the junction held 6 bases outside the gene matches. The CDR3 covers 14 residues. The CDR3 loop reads CASNPDRGRTEAFF. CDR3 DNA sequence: TGTGCCAGCAACCCGGACAGGGGGCGGACTGAAGCTTTCTTT.

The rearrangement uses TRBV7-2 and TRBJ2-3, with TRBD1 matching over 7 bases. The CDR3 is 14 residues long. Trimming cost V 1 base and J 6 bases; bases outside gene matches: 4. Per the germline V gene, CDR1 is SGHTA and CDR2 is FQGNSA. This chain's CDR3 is CASSLEGGRDTQYF. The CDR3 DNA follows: TGTGCCAGCAGCTTAGAAGGGGGCCGGGATACGCAGTATTTT.

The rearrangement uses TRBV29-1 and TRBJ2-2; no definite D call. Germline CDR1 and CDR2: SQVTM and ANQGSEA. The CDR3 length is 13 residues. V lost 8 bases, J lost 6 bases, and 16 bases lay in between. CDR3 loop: CSFRKVGAGELFF. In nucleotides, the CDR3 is TGCAGCTTCAGAAAGGTTGGGGCCGGGGAGCTGTTTTTT.

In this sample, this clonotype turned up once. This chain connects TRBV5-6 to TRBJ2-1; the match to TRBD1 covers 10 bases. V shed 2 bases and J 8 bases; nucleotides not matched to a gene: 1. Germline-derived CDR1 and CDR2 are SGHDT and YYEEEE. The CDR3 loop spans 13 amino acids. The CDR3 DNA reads TGTGCCAGCAGCTTCGGGACAGGGGATGAGCAGTTCTTC. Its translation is CASSFGTGDEQFF.

The CDR3 loop reads CSAREAGRADTQYF. The DNA of the CDR3 is TGCAGTGCTAGGGAAGCGGGGAGGGCAGATACGCAGTATTTT. V is TRBV20-1 and J is TRBJ2-3, with 7 nucleotides matching TRBD2. This CDR3 is built from 14 residues. V lost 3 bases and J lost 4; bases outside the gene matches: 7. Germline CDR1 is DFQATT and CDR2 is SNEGSKA (reference sequence).

The CDR3 spells CSAWGQPTGELFF. The CDR3 region has the DNA TGCAGCGCCTGGGGACAGCCCACCGGGGAGCTGTTTTTT. The J gene is TRBJ2-2, the V gene TRBV29-1; TRBD1 matches 7 bases. V was pared by 7 bases and J by 4 bases, with 6 bases of the junction left unmatched. The CDR3 is 13 amino acids. Germline V gene sequence: CDR1 SQVTM, CDR2 ANQGSEA.

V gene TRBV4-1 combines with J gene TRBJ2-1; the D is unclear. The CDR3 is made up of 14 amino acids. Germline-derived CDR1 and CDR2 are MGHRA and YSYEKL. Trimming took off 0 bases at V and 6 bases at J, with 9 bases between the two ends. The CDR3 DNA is TGCGCCAGCAGCCAAGATCCCCGGCCCAATGAGCAGTTCTTC. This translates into CASSQDPRPNEQFF.

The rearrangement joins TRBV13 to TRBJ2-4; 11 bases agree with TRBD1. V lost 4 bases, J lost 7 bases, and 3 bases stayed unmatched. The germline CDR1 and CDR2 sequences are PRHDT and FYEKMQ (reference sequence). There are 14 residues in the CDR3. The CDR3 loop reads CASSSGQGVNIQYF. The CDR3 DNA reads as TGTGCCAGCAGCTCGGGACAGGGGGTGAACATTCAGTACTTC.

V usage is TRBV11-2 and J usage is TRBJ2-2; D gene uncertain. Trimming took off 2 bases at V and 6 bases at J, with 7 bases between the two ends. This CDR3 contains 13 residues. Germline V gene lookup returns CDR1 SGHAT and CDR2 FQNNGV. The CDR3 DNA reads TGTGCCAGCAGCTTATACTTAGCCGGGGAGCTGTTTTTT. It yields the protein CASSLYLAGELFF.

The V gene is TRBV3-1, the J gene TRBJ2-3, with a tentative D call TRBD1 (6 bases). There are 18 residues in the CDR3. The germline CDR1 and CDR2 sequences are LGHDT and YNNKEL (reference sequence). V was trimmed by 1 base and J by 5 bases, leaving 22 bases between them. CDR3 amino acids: CASSQAPRRGRARDTQYF. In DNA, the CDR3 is TGTGCCAGCAGCCAAGCCCCTCGCAGGGGAAGGGCTAGAGATACGCAGTATTTT.

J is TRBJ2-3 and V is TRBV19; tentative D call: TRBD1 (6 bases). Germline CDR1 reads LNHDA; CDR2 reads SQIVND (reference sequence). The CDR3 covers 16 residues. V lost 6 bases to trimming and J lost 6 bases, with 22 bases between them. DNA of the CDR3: TGTGCCAGTAGCCGTATCAGGGGCTCACAAGGGGATACGCAGTATTTT. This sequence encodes CASSRIRGSQGDTQYF.

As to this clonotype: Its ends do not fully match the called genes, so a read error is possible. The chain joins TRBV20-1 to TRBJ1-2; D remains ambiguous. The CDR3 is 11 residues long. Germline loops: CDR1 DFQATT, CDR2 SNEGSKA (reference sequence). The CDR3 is CSATQLRLDAF. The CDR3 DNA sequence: TGCAGTGCTACCCAGCTTAGACTCGACGCCTTC.

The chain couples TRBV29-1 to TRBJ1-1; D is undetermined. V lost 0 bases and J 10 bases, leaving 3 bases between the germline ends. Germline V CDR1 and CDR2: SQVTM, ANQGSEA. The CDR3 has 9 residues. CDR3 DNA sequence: TGCAGCGTTGAAGAAGGAGCTTTCTTT. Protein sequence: CSVEEGAFF.

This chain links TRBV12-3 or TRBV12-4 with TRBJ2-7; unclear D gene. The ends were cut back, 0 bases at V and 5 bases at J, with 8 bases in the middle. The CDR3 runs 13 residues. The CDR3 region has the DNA TGTGCCAGCAGTTTAGCGGGAACCAACGAGCAGTACTTC. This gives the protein CASSLAGTNEQYF.

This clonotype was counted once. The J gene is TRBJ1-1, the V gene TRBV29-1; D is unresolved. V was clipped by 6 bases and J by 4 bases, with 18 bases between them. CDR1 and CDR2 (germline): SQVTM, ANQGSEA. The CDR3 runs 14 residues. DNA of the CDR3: TGCAGCGTCGGCATCTCCGCGGCCGGCACTGAAGCTTTCTTT. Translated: CSVGISAAGTEAFF.

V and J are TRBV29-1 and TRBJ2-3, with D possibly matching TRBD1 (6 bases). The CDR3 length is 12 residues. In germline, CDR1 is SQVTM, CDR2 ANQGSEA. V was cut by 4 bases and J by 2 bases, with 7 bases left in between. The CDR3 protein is CSVGTDTDTQYF. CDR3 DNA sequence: TGCAGCGTTGGGACAGACACAGATACGCAGTATTTT.